These 17 T cell receptor beta chains originate from one sample sequenced in a study of Ad26.COV2.S vaccination and SARS-CoV-2 variants. Regarding treatment: roughly 20 received Ad26.COV2.S at low or high dose, single or two shots; roughly five received placebo; per-sample allocation not given. The investigators took samples on day 63 after the first vaccine or placebo injection. Using immunoSEQ multiplex PCR, the repertoire was profiled, and TCRdb retains in-frame clones only, with some absent. Of some 520,000 clones listed, about 83% were seen once; the top ten hold 9.5% to 15%. The sequenced sample was peripheral blood, obtained in a trial of Ad26.COV2.S vaccine versus placebo. The receptors shown here come from a person between 18 and 59 years old who received the Ad26.COV2.S COVID-19 vaccine or a placebo.

The chain employs TRBV7-2 and TRBJ2-1; D perhaps matches TRBD2 (5 bases). CDR3 size: 15 residues. V was shortened by 5 bases and J by 2 bases, with 13 bases between the two germline ends. Germline V gene data show CDR1 as SGHTA and CDR2 as FQGNSA. The chain's CDR3 is CASSRRTGTYNEQFF. The DNA for the CDR3 is TGTGCCAGCAGCAGAAGGACGGGAACCTACAATGAGCAGTTCTTC.

The table lists this clone with a count of one. The V call is TRBV19, the J call TRBJ2-7; 10 bases match TRBD2. Germline V gene lookup returns CDR1 LNHDA and CDR2 SQIVND (reference sequence). J was trimmed by 3 bases and V by 3 bases; bases with no gene match: 5. This CDR3 has 15 amino acids. The CDR3 loop reads CASSIKAGGDYEQYF. CDR3 DNA sequence: TGTGCCAGTAGTATTAAAGCGGGAGGGGACTACGAGCAGTACTTC.

This chain connects TRBV27 to TRBJ1-1, with 11 positions matching TRBD1. The V segment lost 8 bases and the J segment 0 bases; nucleotides outside the gene matches: 5. The CDR3 covers 15 residues. The germline V gene encodes CDR1 MNHEY and CDR2 SMNVEV (reference sequence). The DNA for the CDR3 is TGTGCCAGCGGACAGGGGGCTACTTTGAACACTGAAGCTTTCTTT. This translates into CASGQGATLNTEAFF.

The chain is built from TRBV5-6 and TRBJ1-2, with D perhaps TRBD1 (5 bases). This CDR3 is built from 15 residues. The V end was cut by 1 base, the J end by 6 bases, with 16 bases between. Germline V gene data show CDR1 as SGHDT and CDR2 as YYEEEE. CDR3 bases: TGTGCCAGCAGCTTGACTGGCAGGGAAGCGCATGGCTACACCTTC. Amino acid sequence: CASSLTGREAHGYTF.

The chain is built from TRBV7-8 and TRBJ1-5; 7 nucleotides agree with TRBD1. V shed 5 bases, J shed 10 bases, and the junction held 14 bases outside the gene matches. The germline CDR1 and CDR2 sequences are SGHVS and FQNEAQ. The CDR3 length is 15 residues. The chain's CDR3 is CASSPTTGRGGPQHF. In DNA, the CDR3 is TGTGCCAGCAGCCCGACGACAGGGCGGGGGGGTCCCCAGCATTTT.

This rearrangement joins TRBV30 to TRBJ1-6, with D perhaps TRBD1 (5 bases). CDR3 size: 14 residues. Germline V gives CDR1 GTSNPN, CDR2 SVGIG (reference sequence). V was shortened by 3 bases and J by 14 bases, with 20 bases between the two germline ends. The CDR3 loop reads CAWSRRTGAGSLHF. CDR3 in DNA: TGTGCCTGGAGCCGACGGACCGGGGCAGGGTCCCTCCACTTT. Based on the CDR3 plus reference TRBV30 and TRBJ1-6, the full variable domain is SQTIHQWPATLVQPVGSPLSLECTVEGTSNPNLYWYRQAAGRGLQLLFYSVGIGQISSEVPQNLSASRPQDRQFILSSKKLLLSDSGFYLCAWSRRTGAGSLHFGNGTRLTVT.

The chain links TRBV6-4 to TRBJ2-3; D is ambiguous. Trimming left V 2 bases short and J 3 bases short, with 12 bases between. CDR1 and CDR2 from the germline V gene are MRHNA and SNTAGT. The CDR3 runs 15 residues. CDR3 residues: CASSDSGGGTDTQYF. The CDR3 nucleotides read TGTGCCAGCAGTGACAGTGGTGGTGGGACAGATACGCAGTATTTT.

The chain joins TRBV7-2 to TRBJ1-6; unclear D gene. Trimming shortened V by 5 bases and J by 6 bases, and 8 bases separated the two germline ends. CDR3 size: 13 residues. Germline CDR1 reads SGHTA; CDR2 reads FQGNSA. The CDR3 DNA reads as TGTGCCAGCAGCCCTACTATTAATTCACCCCTCCACTTT. This encodes CASSPTINSPLHF.

This chain's CDR3 is CASSPGQGRVGTEAFF. As DNA, the CDR3 is TGTGCCAGCAGCCCGGGACAGGGGAGGGTTGGCACTGAAGCTTTCTTT. This sequence joins TRBV7-9 and TRBJ1-1, with 10 bases fitting TRBD1. With V trimmed by 5 bases and J by 4 bases, 10 bases remained unmatched. Germline loops: CDR1 SEHNR, CDR2 FQNEAQ (reference sequence). CDR3 length equals 16 residues.

This clone was detected only once. The V and J genes are TRBV5-5 and TRBJ2-1, with D uncertain. The V and J ends lost 1 base and 6 bases respectively, with 5 bases between them. The germline gives CDR1 SGHKS, CDR2 YYEKEE (reference sequence). The CDR3 length is 12 residues. The chain's CDR3 is CASSLTGNEQFF. The DNA for the CDR3 is TGTGCCAGCAGCTTGACGGGCAATGAGCAGTTCTTC.

The chain combines TRBV6-5 with TRBJ1-2; TRBD1 is a possible D gene (6 bases). V was shortened by 6 bases and J by 4 bases, with 15 bases between the two germline ends. CDR3 length: 14 amino acids. Germline V lookup: CDR1 MNHEY, CDR2 SVGAGI. The CDR3 loop reads CASRQGPTGYGYTF. The CDR3 coding sequence is TGTGCCAGCAGGCAGGGGCCCACAGGCTATGGCTACACCTTC.

The CDR3 coding sequence is TGTGCCAGCAGCGGCCGGCTAGCTGTACGCTCCAATGAGCAGTTCTTC. Encoded protein: CASSGRLAVRSNEQFF. V is TRBV9 and J is TRBJ2-1; D is possibly TRBD2 (5 bases). CDR3 length: 16 residues. Trimming shortened V by 3 bases and J by 6 bases, and 19 bases separated the two germline ends. Germline CDR1 is SGDLS and CDR2 is YYNGEE. Based on the CDR3 plus reference TRBV9 and TRBJ2-1, the full variable domain is DSGVTQTPKHLITATGQRVTLRCSPRSGDLSVYWYQQSLDQGLQFLIQYYNGEERAKGNILERFSAQQFPDLHSELNLSSLELGDSALYFCASSGRLAVRSNEQFFGPGTRLTVL.

The CDR3 coding sequence is TGTGCCAGCAGCTTGGAGTGGTTACAAGAGACCCAGTACTTC. Translating it yields CASSLEWLQETQYF. The chain has TRBV5-8 and TRBJ2-5; D not resolved. This CDR3 is 14 amino acids long. Trimming took off 0 bases at V and 2 bases at J, with 8 bases between the two ends. Germline lookup yields CDR1 SGHTS and CDR2 YDEGEE.

The chain's CDR3 is CASSANLRDSGYF. CDR3 nucleotide sequence: TGTGCCAGTTCTGCAAACCTTAGGGATTCGGGGTACTTC. The chain uses TRBV19 and TRBJ2-4; D is uncertain. CDR1 is LNHDA, CDR2 SQIVND, per germline (reference sequence). The CDR3 has 13 amino acids. V shed 8 bases and J shed 15 bases, with 23 bases lying between them.

The chain employs TRBV7-3 and TRBJ2-7; a weak D match, TRBD1 (6 bases). Germline-derived CDR1 and CDR2 are SGHTA and FQGTGA. V dropped 0 bases and J dropped 2 bases, with 14 bases sitting between them. This CDR3 is built from 16 residues. Written as DNA, the CDR3 is TGTGCCAGCAGCTTAACGGGGGCCACTAGTCCCTACGAGCAGTACTTC. Protein: CASSLTGATSPYEQYF. Using reference TRBV7-3 and TRBJ2-7 for the parts outside the CDR3, the full variable domain is GAGVSQTPSNKVTEKGKYVELRCDPISGHTALYWYRQSLGQGPEFLIYFQGTGAADDSGLPNDRFFAVRPEGSVSTLKIQRTERGDSAVYLCASSLTGATSPYEQYFGPGTRLTVT.

This clone was counted a few times. The chain joins TRBV6-2 or TRBV6-3 to TRBJ2-3; weak D call: TRBD2 (5 bases). The V and J ends lost 0 bases and 5 bases respectively, with 12 bases between them. Germline V gene lookup returns CDR1 MNHEY and CDR2 SVGEGT. The CDR3 spans 15 residues. The CDR3 bases are TGTGCCAGCAGTTACTCGAGAGCGGTGGGAGATACGCAGTATTTT. This translates into CASSYSRAVGDTQYF.

The chain employs TRBV27 and TRBJ1-2; D is uncertain. There are 13 residues in the CDR3. Germline V lookup: CDR1 MNHEY, CDR2 SMNVEV (reference sequence). V shed 6 bases and J shed 0 bases, with 8 bases lying between them. CDR3 DNA sequence: TGTGCCAGCAGGGCCCACACTAACTATGGCTACACCTTC. This encodes CASRAHTNYGYTF.